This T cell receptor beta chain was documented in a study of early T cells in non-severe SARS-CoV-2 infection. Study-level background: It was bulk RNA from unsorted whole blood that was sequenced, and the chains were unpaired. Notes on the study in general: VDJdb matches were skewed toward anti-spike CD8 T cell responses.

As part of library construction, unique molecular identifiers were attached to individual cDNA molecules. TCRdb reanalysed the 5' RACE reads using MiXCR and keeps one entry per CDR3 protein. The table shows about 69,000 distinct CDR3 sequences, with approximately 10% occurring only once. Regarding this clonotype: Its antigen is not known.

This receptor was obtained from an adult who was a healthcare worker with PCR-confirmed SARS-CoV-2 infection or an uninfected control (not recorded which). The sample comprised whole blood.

CDR3 loop: CASSGRVAVETQYF. The CDR3 nucleotides are TGTGCCAGCAGCGGTCGGGTAGCGGTAGAGACCCAGTACTTC. The rearrangement joins TRBV7-6 to TRBJ2-5, with D tentatively TRBD2 (6 bases). This CDR3 has 14 amino acids. V lost 5 bases and J 4 bases, leaving 14 bases between the germline ends. The germline V gene encodes CDR1 SGHVS and CDR2 FNYEAQ.